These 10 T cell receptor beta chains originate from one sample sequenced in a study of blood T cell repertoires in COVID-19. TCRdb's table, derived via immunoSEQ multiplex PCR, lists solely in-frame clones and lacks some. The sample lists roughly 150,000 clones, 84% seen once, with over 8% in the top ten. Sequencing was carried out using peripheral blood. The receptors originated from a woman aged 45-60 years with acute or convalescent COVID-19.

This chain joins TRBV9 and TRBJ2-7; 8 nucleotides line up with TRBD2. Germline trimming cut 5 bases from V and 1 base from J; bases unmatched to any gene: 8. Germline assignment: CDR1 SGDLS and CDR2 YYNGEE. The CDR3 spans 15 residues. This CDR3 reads CASSSGLADSYEQYF. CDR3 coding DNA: TGTGCCAGCAGTTCCGGACTAGCTGATTCCTACGAGCAGTACTTC.

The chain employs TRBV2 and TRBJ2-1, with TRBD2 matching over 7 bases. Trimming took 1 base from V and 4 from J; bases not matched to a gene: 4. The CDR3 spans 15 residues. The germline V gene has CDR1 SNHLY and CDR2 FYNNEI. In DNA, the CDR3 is TGTGCCAGCAGTGAAGGGCTAGCGGCGTACAATGAGCAGTTCTTC. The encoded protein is CASSEGLAAYNEQFF.

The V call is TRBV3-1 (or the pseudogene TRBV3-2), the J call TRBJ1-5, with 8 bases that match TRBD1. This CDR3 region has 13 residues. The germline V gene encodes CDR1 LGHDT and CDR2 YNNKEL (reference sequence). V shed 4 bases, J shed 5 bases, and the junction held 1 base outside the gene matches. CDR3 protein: CASSLDRDQPQHF. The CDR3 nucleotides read TGTGCCAGCAGCCTGGACAGGGATCAGCCCCAGCATTTT.

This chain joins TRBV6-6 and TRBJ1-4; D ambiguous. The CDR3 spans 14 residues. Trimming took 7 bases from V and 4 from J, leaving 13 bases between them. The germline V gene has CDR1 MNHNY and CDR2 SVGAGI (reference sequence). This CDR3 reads CASILGSHNEKLFF. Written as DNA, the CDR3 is TGTGCCAGCATCCTCGGGAGCCATAATGAAAAACTGTTTTTT.

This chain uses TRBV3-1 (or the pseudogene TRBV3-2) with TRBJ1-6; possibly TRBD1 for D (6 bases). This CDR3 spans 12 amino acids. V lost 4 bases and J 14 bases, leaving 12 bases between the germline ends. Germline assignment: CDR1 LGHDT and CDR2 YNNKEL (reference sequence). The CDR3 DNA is TGTGCCAGCAGCCGCAGGGAGGGGGCCCTCCACTTT. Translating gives CASSRREGALHF.

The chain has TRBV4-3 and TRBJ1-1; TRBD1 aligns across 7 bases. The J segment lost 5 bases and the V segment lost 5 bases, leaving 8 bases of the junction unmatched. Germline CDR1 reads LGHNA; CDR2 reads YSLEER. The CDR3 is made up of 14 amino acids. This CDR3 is CASSGQDLRTEAFF. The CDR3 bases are TGCGCCAGCAGCGGACAGGACCTAAGGACTGAAGCTTTCTTT.

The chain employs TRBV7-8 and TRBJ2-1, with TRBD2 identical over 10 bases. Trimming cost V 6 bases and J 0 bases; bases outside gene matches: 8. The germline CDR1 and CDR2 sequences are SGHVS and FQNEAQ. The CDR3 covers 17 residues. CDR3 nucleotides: TGTGCCAGCAGTCTTAGCGGGGGGCTCAGCTCCTACAATGAGCAGTTCTTC. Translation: CASSLSGGLSSYNEQFF.

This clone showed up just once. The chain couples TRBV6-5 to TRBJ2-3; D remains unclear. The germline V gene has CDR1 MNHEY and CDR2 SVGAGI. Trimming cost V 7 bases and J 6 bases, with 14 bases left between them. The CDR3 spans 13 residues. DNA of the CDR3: TGTGCCAGCAAAGAGGCGCTCCTGGATACGCAGTATTTT. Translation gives CASKEALLDTQYF.

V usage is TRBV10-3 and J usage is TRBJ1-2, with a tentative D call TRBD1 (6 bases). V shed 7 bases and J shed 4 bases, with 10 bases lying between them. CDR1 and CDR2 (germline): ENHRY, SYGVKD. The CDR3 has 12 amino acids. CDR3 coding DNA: TGTGCCATCACCCTGGACAGCTATGGCTACACCTTC. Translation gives CAITLDSYGYTF.

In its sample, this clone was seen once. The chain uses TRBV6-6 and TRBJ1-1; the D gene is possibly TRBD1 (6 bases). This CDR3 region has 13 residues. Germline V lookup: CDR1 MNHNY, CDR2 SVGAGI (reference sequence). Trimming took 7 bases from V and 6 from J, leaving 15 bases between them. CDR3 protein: CASKGVLVPEAFF. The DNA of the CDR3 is TGTGCCAGCAAGGGGGTGCTAGTCCCTGAAGCTTTCTTT.